Listed below are T cell receptor beta chains from one sample, sequenced in a study of blood T cell repertoires in COVID-19. TCRdb keeps only in-frame clones here, not all; method: immunoSEQ multiplex PCR. In the table there are 250,000 or so clones, 84% of which are singletons. What was sequenced was peripheral blood. The origin of the receptors is a man over 45 with acute or convalescent COVID-19. Each CDR3 is given with its conserved first and last residue. The D gene is left open where the match is weak. Clone size is not always given. Where it is, it says once, few, many or a class for expanded clones.

16	TRBV4-2	TRBJ2-1	TRBD2	NA	TGTGCCAGCAGCCAAGACCCTAGCGGGGGGGCCAATGAGCAGTTCTTC	CASSQDPSGGANEQFF
15	TRBV7-7	TRBJ2-7	TRBD1	few	TGTGCTAGCAGTTCCCGACAGGGCCATCACTACGAGCAGTACTTC	CASSSRQGHHYEQYF
13	TRBV7-9	TRBJ1-2	NA	many	TGTGCCAGCAACCCCGGGACTTCCGATGGCTACACCTTC	CASNPGTSDGYTF
13	TRBV2	TRBJ2-2	TRBD1	NA	TGTGCCAGCAACAGGGGGCTTGACGGGGAGCTGTTTTTT	CASNRGLDGELFF
14	TRBV12-5	TRBJ1-4	TRBD1	NA	TGTGCTAGTGGTACGGGACAGAGAAATGAAAAACTGTTTTTT	CASGTGQRNEKLFF
14	TRBV19	TRBJ2-3	NA	once	TGTGCCAGTAGTAAGACAGGTCCCACAGATACGCAGTATTTT	CASSKTGPTDTQYF
17	TRBV7-2	TRBJ2-3	NA	NA	TGTGCCAGCAGCTTAGATCGCGGGACTGGGGCCGCAGATACGCAGTATTTT	CASSLDRGTGAADTQYF
15	TRBV7-9	TRBJ1-2	TRBD1	few	TGTGCCAGCAGCCTGGCTACGACAGGGGGGCGTGGCTACACCTTC	CASSLATTGGRGYTF
14	TRBV30	TRBJ1-6	NA	once	TGTGCCTGGAGTGTCTCTCTCCTGAATTCACCCCTCCACTTT	CAWSVSLLNSPLHF
13	TRBV6-5	TRBJ1-2	NA	NA	TGTGCCAGCAGTTACTCAAGGGGCGATGGCTACACCTTC	CASSYSRGDGYTF
14	TRBV30	TRBJ1-5	NA	NA	TGTGCCTGTGATCTGAGCGATAGCAATCAGCCCCAGCATTTT	CACDLSDSNQPQHF
13	TRBV10-1	TRBJ1-2	NA	NA	TGCGCCAGCAGTGAGCGGGTAGTATATGGCTACACCTTC	CASSERVVYGYTF
13	TRBV9	TRBJ2-7	NA	NA	TGTGCCAGCAGCGCCCGGAGCAGGGACGAGCAGTACTTC	CASSARSRDEQYF
13	TRBV9	TRBJ2-7	TRBD1	NA	TGTGCCAGCAGCGTAGGACAGGGAGACGAGCAGTACTTC	CASSVGQGDEQYF
15	TRBV3-1/TRBV3-2	TRBJ1-6	NA	once	TGTGCCAGCAGCCAAGTATACTCGGTTGGTTCACCCCTCCACTTT	CASSQVYSVGSPLHF
13	TRBV28	TRBJ2-7	NA	NA	TGTGCCAGCAGCGACCGGCGGGGCTACGAGCAGTACTTC	CASSDRRGYEQYF
13	TRBV24-1	TRBJ2-5	NA	NA	TGTGCCACCAGTGATTTGACGGAAGAGACCCAGTACTTC	CATSDLTEETQYF
18	TRBV18	TRBJ2-2	TRBD2	NA	TGTGCCAGCTCACCAAAATTGTCGGGGGGGACGAACACCGGGGAGCTGTTTTTT	CASSPKLSGGTNTGELFF
16	TRBV5-4	TRBJ2-5	TRBD2	NA	TGTGCCAGCAGCTTGGCCGGAACTAGCGAACAAGAGACCCAGTACTTC	CASSLAGTSEQETQYF
16	TRBV23-1	TRBJ1-5	TRBD1	NA	TGCGCCAGCAGTCGGAGGGGGCACGGGAACAATCAGCCCCAGCATTTT	CASSRRGHGNNQPQHF
17	TRBV3-1/TRBV3-2	TRBJ2-2	TRBD1	NA	TGTGCCAGCAGCCGCCTCCGACAGGGGGCATCCACCGGGGAGCTGTTTTTT	CASSRLRQGASTGELFF
16	TRBV4-1	TRBJ2-1	TRBD2	NA	TGCGCCAGCAATCAGGGACTAGCGGGGAACTACAATGAGCAGTTCTTC	CASNQGLAGNYNEQFF
15	TRBV6-5	TRBJ1-5	NA	NA	TGTGCCAGCAGCCTAGAGGCCCTGTATGGTCAGCCCCAGCATTTT	CASSLEALYGQPQHF
12	TRBV5-1	TRBJ2-7	NA	NA	TGCGCCAGCAGCTTGGTGGGCAACGAGCAGTACTTC	CASSLVGNEQYF
19	TRBV29-1	TRBJ2-2	NA	NA	TGCAGCGTTGTGGTGGGGAATCCCCAGAGGGAGACCAACACCGGGGAGCTGTTTTTT	CSVVVGNPQRETNTGELFF
16	TRBV2	TRBJ2-7	TRBD2	NA	TGTGCCAGCAGCCCGCCCACCGGGACTAGCCTCCACGAGCAGTACTTC	CASSPPTGTSLHEQYF
16	TRBV11-3	TRBJ2-7	NA	NA	TGTGCCAGCAGCTTAGTGGTAGCGGCCCCCCCCCACGAGCAGTACTTC	CASSLVVAAPPHEQYF
14	TRBV5-1	TRBJ2-1	NA	NA	TGCGCCAGCACCCTGGGAGGAACGGGCGATGAGCAGTTCTTC	CASTLGGTGDEQFF
12	TRBV30	TRBJ2-7	NA	NA	TGTGCCTGGAGCCTATCCTCCTACGAGCAGTACTTC	CAWSLSSYEQYF
15	TRBV9	TRBJ1-5	NA	NA	TGTGCCAGCAGCGTAAGCCCCGGGGGTAATCAGCCCCAGCATTTT	CASSVSPGGNQPQHF
16	TRBV9	TRBJ2-2	TRBD2	NA	TGTGCCAGCAGCCTCCGGACTAGCGGCTTTGGGGGGGAGCTGTTTTTT	CASSLRTSGFGGELFF
15	TRBV7-8	TRBJ1-3	NA	NA	TGTGCCAGCAGCTTAACCAGGGGATTTGGAAACACCATATATTTT	CASSLTRGFGNTIYF
14	TRBV4-1	TRBJ1-4	NA	NA	TGCGCCAGCAGCCAAGATCTGCGGGGGGGAAAACTGTTTTTT	CASSQDLRGGKLFF
11	TRBV6-6	TRBJ1-1	NA	NA	TGTGCCAGCAGTCCCGAACAGGGCGCTTTCTTT	CASSPEQGAFF
13	TRBV4-1	TRBJ1-1	TRBD1	NA	TGCGCCAGCAGCCCACGGACAGGGGTTGAAGCTTTCTTT	CASSPRTGVEAFF
15	TRBV5-1	TRBJ2-1	NA	once	TGCGCCAGCAGCTTGGAACAGGGTGGCTACAATGAGCAGTTCTTC	CASSLEQGGYNEQFF
14	TRBV29-1	TRBJ2-7	TRBD2	NA	TGCAGCGTTGTGGGAGGGGCCCTGTCCTACGAGCAGTACTTC	CSVVGGALSYEQYF
15	TRBV5-4	TRBJ2-5	TRBD2	NA	TGTGCCAGCAGCCCGATGGGCGGGAGTGGTGAGACCCAGTACTTC	CASSPMGGSGETQYF
13	TRBV19	TRBJ2-7	NA	NA	TGTGCCAGTAGTAGCGGGGGCAACTACGAGCAGTACTTC	CASSSGGNYEQYF
17	TRBV3-1/TRBV3-2	TRBJ2-1	TRBD2	NA	TGTGCCAGCAGCCCGGGACTAGCGGGGGGGCTTGGGTATGAGCAGTTCTTC	CASSPGLAGGLGYEQFF
14	TRBV27	TRBJ2-2	TRBD2	NA	TGTGCCACCCGAGAAAGCGGGGTCACCGGGGAGCTGTTTTTT	CATRESGVTGELFF
14	TRBV30	TRBJ1-1	NA	few	TGTGCCTGGAGTGTGGGGGGGGCAAACACTGAAGCTTTCTTT	CAWSVGGANTEAFF
11	TRBV20-1	TRBJ2-1	NA	NA	TGCAGTGCTAAAAGGGACTTTGGGCAGTTCTTC	CSAKRDFGQFF
12	TRBV12-5	TRBJ2-7	NA	NA	TGTGCTAGTGGTCTGGGAGTTTACGAGCAGTACTTC	CASGLGVYEQYF
15	TRBV7-9	TRBJ2-1	TRBD1	NA	TGTGCCAGCAGCCAGGACAGGGGGCCTTACAATGAGCAGTTCTTC	CASSQDRGPYNEQFF
13	TRBV29-1	TRBJ2-5	NA	NA	TGCAGCGTTGAGAACAGGCGTCAAGAGACCCAGTACTTC	CSVENRRQETQYF
18	TRBV9	TRBJ2-3	TRBD2	once	TGTGCCAGCAGCGACGGACTAGCGGGGGCCTCTCGCACAGATACGCAGTATTTT	CASSDGLAGASRTDTQYF
15	TRBV28	TRBJ2-7	TRBD2	few	TGTGCCAGCAGAATGACTAGCGGGAGAGTCTACGAGCAGTACTTC	CASRMTSGRVYEQYF
17	TRBV18	TRBJ1-2	NA	NA	TGTGCCAGCTCACCACCGATCGCGGGTCGACATCCGGATGGCTACACCTTC	CASSPPIAGRHPDGYTF
15	TRBV3-1/TRBV3-2	TRBJ2-1	TRBD2	NA	TGTGCCAGCAGCCCGGGACTAGCGGGAGCACATGAGCAGTTCTTC	CASSPGLAGAHEQFF
16	TRBV7-9	TRBJ2-7	TRBD1	NA	TGTGCCAGCAGCTTAGGGAGGAGGACAGGAGAATGGGAGCAGTACTTC	CASSLGRRTGEWEQYF
14	TRBV5-4	TRBJ1-2	NA	NA	TGTGCCAGCAGCGGGGAGGGTAGGGGCTATGGCTACACCTTC	CASSGEGRGYGYTF
13	TRBV5-1	TRBJ2-5	NA	few	TGCGCCAGCAGCCCCGGACAGCAAGAGACCCAGTACTTC	CASSPGQQETQYF
13	TRBV18	TRBJ2-1	TRBD1	once	TGTGCCAGCTCACCAAAGTTACAGGGGTTTGAGTTCTTC	CASSPKLQGFEFF
16	TRBV7-9	TRBJ2-3	NA	NA	TGTGCCAGCAGCTTATGGTCAGGGGGAGGTTTGGATACGCAGTATTTT	CASSLWSGGGLDTQYF